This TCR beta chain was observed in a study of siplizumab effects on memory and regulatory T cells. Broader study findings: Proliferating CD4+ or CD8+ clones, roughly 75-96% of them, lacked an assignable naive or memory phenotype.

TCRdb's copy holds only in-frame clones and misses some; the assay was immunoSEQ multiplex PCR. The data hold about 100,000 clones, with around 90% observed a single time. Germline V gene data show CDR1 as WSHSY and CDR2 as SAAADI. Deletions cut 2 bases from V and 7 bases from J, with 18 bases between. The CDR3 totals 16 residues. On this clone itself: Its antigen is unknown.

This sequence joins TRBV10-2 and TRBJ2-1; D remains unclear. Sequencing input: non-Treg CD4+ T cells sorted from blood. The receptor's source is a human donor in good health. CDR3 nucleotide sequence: TGCGCCAGCAGTGAGACGGTCCTCATCTCCGGGAATGAGCAGTTCTTC. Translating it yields CASSETVLISGNEQFF.